The 31 T cell receptor beta chains given below trace back to one sample, sequenced in a study of cytomegalovirus exposure and HLA in healthy donors. TCRdb's table, derived via immunoSEQ multiplex PCR, lists solely in-frame clones and lacks some. Altogether around 70,000 clones are present, around 93% being singletons, with the ten largest covering about 3%. The sample was PBMCs. All receptors derive from a man between 18 and 29 years old in good health and CMV-seronegative.

The CDR3 loop reads CASSLSIGGSRGGANVLTF. CDR3 coding DNA: TGTGCCAGCAGCTTAAGTATCGGGGGGTCGCGGGGTGGGGCCAACGTCCTGACTTTC. The chain links TRBV7-2 to TRBJ2-6; 7 bases line up with TRBD2. The V and J ends lost 2 bases and 3 bases, in that order; junction bases with no gene match: 13. Looked up from germline, CDR1 is SGHTA and CDR2 is FQGNSA. The CDR3 totals 19 residues.

This clone was seen a single time. The chain uses TRBV19 and TRBJ2-4, with 10 bases that match TRBD1. J lost 1 base, V lost 3 bases, and 15 bases had no gene match. Germline CDR1 LNHDA, CDR2 SQIVND (reference sequence). This CDR3 region has 20 residues. The CDR3 reads CASSITGTGADSRAKNIQYF. The CDR3 DNA sequence: TGTGCCAGTAGTATTACCGGGACAGGGGCAGACAGTAGGGCCAAAAACATTCAGTACTTC.

The chain combines TRBV7-2 with TRBJ2-7; 12 bases agree with TRBD2. Trimming removed 6 bases from V and 2 bases from J; junction bases left unmatched: 2. The germline V gene encodes CDR1 SGHTA and CDR2 FQGNSA. This CDR3 is 14 amino acids long. CDR3 sequence reads: CASRLAGGPYEQYF. The CDR3 DNA reads TGTGCCAGCAGGCTAGCGGGAGGGCCCTACGAGCAGTACTTC.

The J gene is TRBJ2-1, the V gene TRBV7-2; tentative D call: TRBD2 (5 bases). V shed 6 bases and J shed 9 bases, with 18 bases lying between them. The CDR3 contains 14 residues. CDR1 is SGHTA and CDR2 is FQGNSA in the germline V gene. CDR3 nucleotide sequence: TGTGCCAGCAGTCCCGCCGTGGGGAGCGGTGAGCAGTTCTTC. The encoded protein is CASSPAVGSGEQFF.

V is TRBV11-3 and J is TRBJ2-5; D may be TRBD1 (5 bases). V was clipped by 5 bases and J by 5 bases, with 12 bases between them. CDR1 and CDR2 (germline): SGHNT, YENEEA. The CDR3 totals 13 residues. CDR3 DNA sequence: TGTGCCAGCAGCAAACAGGACGGGGAGACCCAGTACTTC. This gives the protein CASSKQDGETQYF.

This rearrangement joins TRBV15 to TRBJ2-7, with 12 bases that match TRBD2. The CDR3 contains 15 residues. The V segment lost 5 bases and the J segment 5 bases; nucleotides outside the gene matches: 7. Germline CDR1 is LNHNV and CDR2 is YYDKDF (reference sequence). DNA for the CDR3: TGTGCCACCAGCTCCACTAGCGGGAGGTCCCACGAGCAGTACTTC. Its translation is CATSSTSGRSHEQYF.

The chain links TRBV25-1 to TRBJ1-2; D unclear. Trimming took 1 base from V and 5 from J, leaving 14 bases between them. Germline CDR1 reads MGHDK; CDR2 reads SYGVNS. The CDR3 has 15 residues. CDR3 sequence reads: CASSESTVGFYGYTF. CDR3 bases: TGTGCCAGCAGTGAATCAACGGTCGGGTTTTATGGCTACACCTTC.

This clone was detected a few times. The chain carries TRBV5-4 and TRBJ2-1; D might be TRBD2 (6 bases). Germline CDR1 is SGHNT and CDR2 is YYREEE (reference sequence). This CDR3 has 14 residues. Trimming removed 7 bases at V and 7 bases at J, with 18 bases between. Here the CDR3 DNA reads TGTGCCAGCCGTCCCCGGGACTTCAATAATGAGCAGTTCTTC. Its protein product is CASRPRDFNNEQFF.

The genes are TRBV19 and TRBJ2-2, with D unclear. The CDR3 has 16 residues. Trimming took off 1 base at V and 0 bases at J, with 9 bases between the two ends. The germline V gene has CDR1 LNHDA and CDR2 SQIVND (reference sequence). The CDR3 sequence is CASSIVQRANTGELFF. Written as DNA, the CDR3 is TGTGCCAGTAGTATAGTGCAGCGCGCGAACACCGGGGAGCTGTTTTTT.

This clone was observed once. The chain links TRBV5-1 to TRBJ2-1; TRBD2 matches at 8 bases. CDR3 length: 13 residues. Germline V gives CDR1 SGHRS, CDR2 YFSETQ. The CDR3 reads CAAKSGSSNEQFF. The CDR3 nucleotides are TGCGCAGCTAAAAGCGGGAGTAGCAATGAGCAGTTCTTC.

The chain carries TRBV4-1 and TRBJ1-4; 10 bases agree with TRBD1. Germline trimming cut 4 bases from V and 5 bases from J; bases unmatched to any gene: 7. The V gene's germline CDR1 is MGHRA and CDR2 YSYEKL. The CDR3 totals 16 residues. CDR3 coding DNA: TGCGCCAGCAGCCTAGCGAAGGGACAGGGGAATGAAAAACTGTTTTTT. Protein: CASSLAKGQGNEKLFF.

This chain links TRBV9 with TRBJ2-3; D gene ambiguous. V was clipped by 0 bases and J by 2 bases, with 10 bases between them. This CDR3 has 15 residues. CDR1 and CDR2 (germline): SGDLS, YYNGEE. CDR3 loop: CASSVGVRNTDTQYF. CDR3 in DNA: TGTGCCAGCAGCGTAGGAGTCCGAAACACAGATACGCAGTATTTT.

The chain recombines TRBV7-8 with TRBJ2-7, with 7 nucleotides matching TRBD2. The ends lost 5 bases at V and 6 bases at J; junction bases unmatched: 10. This CDR3 contains 14 residues. The germline V gene encodes CDR1 SGHVS and CDR2 FQNEAQ. The DNA for the CDR3 is TGTGCCAGCAGCCCGACTAGCCAGGGTGGCGAGCAGTACTTC. Protein: CASSPTSQGGEQYF.

This chain joins TRBV9 and TRBJ2-7; 9 nucleotides agree with TRBD2. CDR3 length: 14 residues. Germline CDR1 SGDLS, CDR2 YYNGEE. V shed 3 bases, J shed 0 bases, and the junction held 1 base outside the gene matches. CDR3 sequence reads: CASSETSGSYEQYF. The CDR3 coding sequence is TGTGCCAGCAGCGAGACTAGCGGCTCCTACGAGCAGTACTTC.

This rearrangement joins TRBV6-5 to TRBJ2-1; 9 bases align to TRBD2. The CDR3 has 14 residues. The trim removed 3 bases at V and 10 bases at J, leaving 7 bases unmatched. Looked up from germline, CDR1 is MNHEY and CDR2 is SVGAGI. Written as DNA, the CDR3 is TGTGCCAGCAGTTATCGTAAAACTAGCGGGGAGCAGTTCTTC. It encodes CASSYRKTSGEQFF.

This clone was counted once. The chain links TRBV9 to TRBJ2-4; 12 bases are shared with TRBD1. V trimming: 0 bases; J trimming: 0 bases; junction bases outside the gene matches: 22. This CDR3 is 24 amino acids long. Germline V gene sequence: CDR1 SGDLS, CDR2 YYNGEE. The CDR3 spells CASSVGPNAGGTGGWGLAKNIQYF. CDR3 bases: TGTGCCAGCAGCGTAGGGCCGAACGCGGGAGGGACAGGGGGCTGGGGACTAGCCAAAAACATTCAGTACTTC. Complete variable domain (other parts from reference TRBV9 and TRBJ2-4): DSGVTQTPKHLITATGQRVTLRCSPRSGDLSVYWYQQSLDQGLQFLIQYYNGEERAKGNILERFSAQQFPDLHSELNLSSLELGDSALYFCASSVGPNAGGTGGWGLAKNIQYFGAGTRLSVL.

This sequence joins TRBV12-1 and TRBJ2-7; no DNA check was done on the table's D call, TRBD2. TRBV12-1 is annotated as a pseudogene. The CDR3 is made up of 17 amino acids. CDR3 sequence: CASSFGGTSGSGHEQYF. CDR3 in DNA: TGTGCCAGCAGCTTTGGGGGGACTAGCGGGAGCGGCCACGAGCAGTACTTC.

This chain uses TRBV21-1 with TRBJ2-7; no check of the table's D call, TRBD1, against the DNA was made. TRBV21-1 is listed as a pseudogene. CDR3 length equals 18 residues. This chain's CDR3 is CASSKESGRGRRTYEQYF. The CDR3 DNA reads as TGTGCCAGCAGCAAAGAATCGGGCAGGGGGCGAAGAACCTACGAGCAGTACTTC.

The V and J genes are TRBV29-1 and TRBJ2-3, with TRBD2 identical over 7 bases. CDR3 size: 15 residues. Germline values: CDR1 SQVTM, CDR2 ANQGSEA. With 3 bases clipped from V and 5 bases from J, the junction kept 11 bases outside the gene matches. In DNA, the CDR3 is TGCAGCGTTGATGGGTGGGAGGGTTATCTAGATACGCAGTATTTT. Translating it yields CSVDGWEGYLDTQYF.

This clone has only one observation. The chain employs TRBV5-1 and TRBJ1-5; possibly TRBD1 for D (5 bases). V lost 0 bases and J lost 7, with 8 bases in between. Germline V lookup: CDR1 SGHRS, CDR2 YFSETQ. CDR3 length: 13 amino acids. As DNA, the CDR3 is TGCGCCAGCAGCTTGGACACAGGCCAGCCCCAGCATTTT. Translated: CASSLDTGQPQHF.

The rearrangement joins TRBV19 to TRBJ2-1; 11 bases agree with TRBD2. J was trimmed by 9 bases and V by 0 bases; bases with no gene match: 7. CDR1 LNHDA and CDR2 SQIVND come from the germline V gene (reference sequence). This CDR3 has 16 amino acids. CDR3 in amino acids: CASSIDLLAGVIEQFF. For the CDR3, the DNA is TGTGCCAGTAGTATAGATCTACTAGCGGGAGTGATTGAGCAGTTCTTC.

The chain joins TRBV19 to TRBJ2-1; 7 bases match TRBD1. V lost 5 bases to trimming and J lost 4 bases; unmatched junction nucleotides: 8. The CDR3 covers 15 residues. Germline lookup yields CDR1 LNHDA and CDR2 SQIVND (reference sequence). The CDR3 DNA is TGTGCCAGTAGTCCCTCCGCAGGGGGTTACAATGAGCAGTTCTTC. As protein: CASSPSAGGYNEQFF.

V usage is TRBV30 and J usage is TRBJ1-5; TRBD1 might be the D (6 bases). Trimming pared 1 base from V and 6 bases from J, leaving 10 bases between. The CDR3 is 13 amino acids. Germline V gene data show CDR1 as GTSNPN and CDR2 as SVGIG (reference sequence). CDR3 bases: TGTGCCTGGAGTGCCCAGGGGTCTCAGCCCCAGCATTTT. It is translated as CAWSAQGSQPQHF.

The chain joins TRBV9 to TRBJ1-5; D possibly corresponds to TRBD1 (5 bases). Trimming removed 1 base from V and 8 bases from J, with 10 bases in between. CDR3 size: 13 residues. Germline V gives CDR1 SGDLS, CDR2 YYNGEE. DNA for the CDR3: TGTGCCAGCAGCGTAAATTCGGGGGAGCCCCAGCATTTT. Protein: CASSVNSGEPQHF.

Only a few counts were recorded for this clone. The J gene is TRBJ1-5, the V gene TRBV19; 9 bases map to TRBD1. J lost 7 bases, V lost 5 bases, and 6 bases had no gene match. Germline CDR1 LNHDA, CDR2 SQIVND (reference sequence). The length of the CDR3 is 14 residues. This CDR3 reads CASSVQGAGQPQHF. The CDR3 DNA follows: TGTGCCAGTAGTGTACAGGGGGCAGGACAGCCCCAGCATTTT.

The J gene is TRBJ1-1, the V gene TRBV20-1; D unclear. Germline V gene data show CDR1 as DFQATT and CDR2 as SNEGSKA (reference sequence). CDR3 size: 11 residues. V was shortened by 5 bases and J by 8 bases, with 12 bases between the two germline ends. CDR3 protein: CSAWRASEAFF. CDR3 coding DNA: TGCAGTGCTTGGAGGGCGTCGGAAGCTTTCTTT.

The V gene is TRBV7-8, the J gene TRBJ1-2; 7 bases map to TRBD1. CDR3 length equals 15 residues. V trimming: 1 base; J trimming: 5 bases; junction bases outside the gene matches: 7. Germline CDR1 reads SGHVS; CDR2 reads FQNEAQ. The CDR3 coding sequence is TGTGCCAGCAGCTTAGATGGCGGGACAGATTATGGCTACACCTTC. This gives the protein CASSLDGGTDYGYTF.

The V and J genes are TRBV7-6 and TRBJ2-1; 9 positions match TRBD2. The CDR3 runs to 15 residues. Germline V gives CDR1 SGHVS, CDR2 FNYEAQ. V was clipped by 4 bases and J by 9 bases; unmatched bases: 10. The CDR3 is CASSSSEREEGEQFF. CDR3 nucleotides: TGTGCCAGCAGCTCTAGCGAGCGGGAGGAGGGTGAGCAGTTCTTC.

V is TRBV27 and J is TRBJ2-3; TRBD1 matches at 8 bases. Germline loops: CDR1 MNHEY, CDR2 SMNVEV (reference sequence). This CDR3 spans 17 amino acids. The trim removed 5 bases at V and 6 bases at J, leaving 16 bases unmatched. CDR3 nucleotides: TGTGCCAGCAGTACTGTGGGACAGGTATTTCGGTCGGATACGCAGTATTTT. Its protein product is CASSTVGQVFRSDTQYF.

This sequence joins TRBV7-2 and TRBJ2-3, with 11 bases matching TRBD2. CDR3 length equals 17 residues. Germline V gene lookup returns CDR1 SGHTA and CDR2 FQGNSA. With V trimmed by 4 bases and J by 4 bases, 10 bases remained unmatched. The CDR3 coding sequence is TGTGCCAGCAGCTCACCGACCCATAGCGGGAGGGCAGATACGCAGTATTTT. Amino acids: CASSSPTHSGRADTQYF.

The genes are TRBV29-1 and TRBJ1-2; D might be TRBD1 (5 bases). Per the germline V gene, CDR1 is SQVTM and CDR2 is ANQGSEA. Trimming left V 5 bases short and J 4 bases short, with 14 bases between. The CDR3 runs 13 residues. CDR3: CSVLSVQGYGYTF. The CDR3 DNA is TGCAGCGTTCTCAGTGTGCAGGGCTATGGCTACACCTTC.